These 15 T cell receptor beta chains were all obtained from the same sample, sequenced in a study of cytomegalovirus exposure and HLA in healthy donors. The study ran its PCR with 60 Vbeta and 13 Jbeta primers. Here immunoSEQ multiplex PCR was the method, and the copy in TCRdb shows in-frame clones only, minus some. The repertoire holds under 200,000 clones, with approximately 80% as singletons. The sequenced sample was PBMCs. Every receptor here comes from a woman aged 40-49 years in good health and CMV-seropositive.

This chain links TRBV11-2 with TRBJ1-2; the match to TRBD1 covers 9 bases. V was pared by 5 bases and J by 2 bases, with 3 bases of the junction left unmatched. Looked up from germline, CDR1 is SGHAT and CDR2 is FQNNGV. The CDR3 runs 14 residues. CDR3 sequence (DNA): TGTGCCAGCAGCCGGGACAGGGAGAACTATGGCTACACCTTC. Protein sequence: CASSRDRENYGYTF.

This clone was counted a few times. The chain uses TRBV5-4 and TRBJ1-2; tentative D call: TRBD1 (5 bases). This CDR3 spans 15 amino acids. The V gene's germline CDR1 is SGHNT and CDR2 YYREEE (reference sequence). V lost 4 bases and J lost 0, with 13 bases in between. The CDR3 nucleotides read TGTGCCAGCAGCCCGGATGGGGCGGCTAACTATGGCTACACCTTC. The encoded protein is CASSPDGAANYGYTF.

This clone showed up just once. The chain has TRBV7-9 and TRBJ1-4; the D is unclear. The V gene's germline CDR1 is SEHNR and CDR2 FQNEAQ (reference sequence). CDR3 length: 13 residues. The germline V and J ends were trimmed by 8 bases and 7 bases, with 14 bases remaining between them. The CDR3: CASAPVNSEKLFF. CDR3 bases: TGTGCCAGCGCCCCAGTAAATTCTGAAAAACTGTTTTTT.

The CDR3 DNA is TGTGCCAGCAGTCCCAGGACAGGGGGCGAAGGTGGCTACACCTTC. This codes for CASSPRTGGEGGYTF. The chain recombines TRBV6-1 with TRBJ1-2, with 11 bases that match TRBD1. V shed 5 bases and J 7 bases; nucleotides not matched to a gene: 9. The germline gives CDR1 MNHNS, CDR2 SASEGT. The CDR3 runs 15 residues.

Notes on this clone: An end of the junction differs from the germline gene, which may be a read error. The same CDR3 arises from other DNA sequences in this sample as well. The V gene is TRBV4-1, the J gene TRBJ1-1; D is uncertain. The CDR3 consists of 14 residues. CDR1 and CDR2 from the germline V gene are MGHRA and YSYEKL. CDR3 sequence: CASSQGLREVEAFF. In DNA, the CDR3 is TGTGCCAGCAGCCAAGGGTTACGGGAAGTAGAAGCTTTCTTT.

The V and J genes are TRBV21-1 and TRBJ1-1; the table's D call, TRBD1, has no DNA check behind it. TRBV21-1 is flagged as a pseudogene. The CDR3 has 18 amino acids. The CDR3 nucleotides are TGTGCCAGCAGCGAAGGGGGTTCGACAGGGGGCGCGGACACTGAAGCTTTCTTT. Translated, it gives CASSEGGSTGGADTEAFF.

The chain combines TRBV5-1 with TRBJ2-7, with D possibly being TRBD1 (5 bases). The V gene's germline CDR1 is SGHRS and CDR2 YFSETQ. Deletions cut 1 base from V and 4 bases from J, with 9 bases between. CDR3 length equals 13 residues. The CDR3 sequence: CASSLFQGYEQYF. DNA for the CDR3: TGCGCCAGCAGCTTGTTTCAGGGATACGAGCAGTACTTC.

The chain recombines TRBV6-1 with TRBJ2-6; TRBD1 matches at 7 bases. The CDR3 is 19 amino acids. V lost 4 bases, J lost 1 base, and 13 bases stayed unmatched. The germline CDR1 and CDR2 sequences are MNHNS and SASEGT. Here the CDR3 DNA reads TGTGCCAGCAGTGCCGTCCCTCTGACAGGGCCGTCTGGGGCCAACGTCCTGACTTTC. Amino acids: CASSAVPLTGPSGANVLTF.

The rearrangement uses TRBV5-1 and TRBJ2-3, with a possible D match to TRBD2 (5 bases). The CDR3 spans 15 residues. Per the germline V gene, CDR1 is SGHRS and CDR2 is YFSETQ. V was clipped by 3 bases and J by 0 bases, with 11 bases between them. The CDR3 DNA reads as TGCGCCAGCAGCTCTTCGGGGAGTAGCACAGATACGCAGTATTTT. Translated: CASSSSGSSTDTQYF. Full variable domain (rest looked up from reference TRBV5-1 and TRBJ2-3): KAGVTQTPRYLIKTRGQQVTLSCSPISGHRSVSWYQQTPGQGLQFLFEYFSETQRNKGNFPGRFSGRQFSNSRSEMNVSTLELGDSALYLCASSSSGSSTDTQYFGPGTRLTVL.

This clone has only one observation. The CDR3 nucleotides are TGCGCCAGCAGCCTCCAGGACAGCCTGTATGAGCAGTTCTTC. Its translation: CASSLQDSLYEQFF. The chain couples TRBV5-1 to TRBJ2-1, with a possible D match to TRBD1 (6 bases). Per germline, CDR1 SGHRS and CDR2 YFSETQ. The CDR3 is 14 amino acids. Trimming removed 4 bases at V and 8 bases at J, with 16 bases between.

This clone was counted between two and nine times. This chain links TRBV19 with TRBJ1-2; 7 nucleotides align to TRBD1. The V gene end was trimmed by 0 bases and the J gene end by 6 bases; junction bases not matched to a gene: 16. Germline V lookup: CDR1 LNHDA, CDR2 SQIVND (reference sequence). CDR3 length: 18 residues. This chain's CDR3 is CASSIDLSTGSSGNGYTF. The CDR3 DNA sequence: TGTGCCAGTAGTATAGATCTATCGACAGGGTCTTCAGGGAATGGCTACACCTTC.

The genes are TRBV10-3 and TRBJ1-3; D gene ambiguous. Deletions cut 0 bases from V and 0 bases from J, with 9 bases between. The CDR3 has 16 residues. Germline loops: CDR1 ENHRY, CDR2 SYGVKD. The CDR3 spells CAISESRPNSGNTIYF. The CDR3 DNA sequence: TGTGCCATCAGTGAGTCGCGGCCCAACTCTGGAAACACCATATATTTT.

V usage is TRBV4-2 and J usage is TRBJ2-3; 7 nucleotides line up with TRBD1. V shed 4 bases, J shed 2 bases, and the junction held 3 bases outside the gene matches. Per germline, CDR1 LGHNA and CDR2 YNFKEQ. The CDR3 covers 14 residues. The CDR3 region has the DNA TGTGCCAGCAGCCTTGGACAGGCCACAGATACGCAGTATTTT. The encoded protein is CASSLGQATDTQYF.

The CDR3 reads CASSRDRDTQYF. The CDR3 nucleotides read TGTGCCAGTAGTAGGGACAGGGATACGCAGTATTTT. V usage is TRBV19 and J usage is TRBJ2-3; 8 nucleotides align to TRBD1. This CDR3 has 12 residues. Germline CDR1 and CDR2: LNHDA and SQIVND (reference sequence). Unmatched junction bases numbered 0, after V lost 4 bases and J lost 6 bases.

In its sample, this clone was seen once. The chain combines TRBV29-1 with TRBJ1-4, with 9 positions matching TRBD1. The CDR3 is made up of 14 amino acids. The V gene end was trimmed by 4 bases and the J gene end by 0 bases; junction bases not matched to a gene: 0. Germline V gene sequence: CDR1 SQVTM, CDR2 ANQGSEA. The CDR3 reads CSVGTGATNEKLFF. The CDR3 nucleotides read TGCAGCGTTGGGACAGGGGCAACTAATGAAAAACTGTTTTTT.